This T cell receptor beta chain was observed in a study of T-cell memory formation after mild COVID-19. TCRdb redid the calling of the 5' RACE reads with MiXCR, one entry per CDR3 protein. The sample carries about 560,000 distinct CDR3 sequences, more than 15% recorded once. The sequenced material came from PBMCs or a T cell subset sorted from them (not recorded which). This TCR was recovered from an adult woman who had mild COVID-19 (a few samples of this study predate the infection). Cell type and time point are not known.

CDR3 loop: CASSSAGGNSYEQYF. The CDR3 DNA is TGCGCCAGCAGCTCCGCGGGGGGGAACTCCTACGAGCAGTACTTC. This chain connects TRBV5-1 to TRBJ2-7; 9 bases are shared with TRBD2. Germline-derived CDR1 and CDR2 are SGHRS and YFSETQ. J gave up 0 bases and V 3 bases, and 4 bases lay outside the gene matches. This CDR3 is built from 15 residues.